Ten or more counts support the clone carrying this T cell receptor (beta chain). Its antigen is as yet unknown. Germline CDR1 and CDR2: SQVTM and ANQGSEA. Deletions cut 0 bases from V and 11 bases from J, with 13 bases between. CDR3 length equals 12 residues. The data were obtained in a study of T cells in Graves' hyperthyroidism and ophthalmopathy. Study-level background: The initial diagnosis was the point when peripheral blood was collected, ahead of any treatment.

General study findings and limits: Blood also carried most thyroid clonotypes expanded above 0.001.

Aged 18 to 65, the patients had hyperthyroidism that was newly diagnosed and had lasted under 2 months. Uncontrolled infection, other autoimmune disease, pregnancy or lactation led to exclusion. Template material for amplifying TCR beta CDR3 regions consisted of RNA transcripts. First-round RT-PCR with HTBI primers amplified the TCR CDR3 region. From the multiplex PCR reads, TCRdb called clonotypes with MiXCR, one entry per CDR3 protein. This sample has just under 750,000 distinct CDR3 sequences, with over 35% found just once. V is TRBV29-1 and J is TRBJ1-1; D remains ambiguous. Source material: blood. This TCR was sampled from a woman aged 40 to 50 with Graves' hyperthyroidism. The CDR3 reads CSVEDMGMDAFF. The CDR3 DNA is TGCAGCGTTGAAGATATGGGGATGGATGCTTTCTTT.